This TCR beta chain was documented in a study of shared clonotypes between healthy human individuals. Clones were read by immunoSEQ multiplex PCR, and TCRdb kept only the in-frame ones, dropping some. The table shows hundreds of thousands of clones, with roughly four fifths occurring only once. Among the donors, all were Caucasian adults who lived in Nashville, Tennessee. The unsorted samples took some 90 million PBMCs to get genomic DNA. With V trimmed by 5 bases and J by 6 bases, 3 bases remained unmatched. CDR3 size: 12 residues. The V gene's germline CDR1 is SGHVS and CDR2 FQNEAQ. The TCR originated in a woman in her thirties or forties in good health. Some clones in this sample may be carry-over from other donors' samples. Sequencing used PBMCs. V and J are TRBV7-8 and TRBJ2-7; TRBD1 matches 8 bases. The CDR3 nucleotides read TGTGCCAGCAGCCTACAGGGGGGCGAGCAGTACTTC. This encodes CASSLQGGEQYF.